The entry below gives a single TCR beta chain sequence along with its context. The data were obtained in a study of OX40 agonist ivuxolimab in advanced cancers. The data were produced by immunoSEQ multiplex PCR, yet TCRdb's version contains in-frame clones alone and is incomplete. In the table there are roughly 120,000 clones, 85% to 95% of which are singletons. Germline V gene lookup returns CDR1 SGHDT and CDR2 YYEEEE. This CDR3 is 13 amino acids long. V was clipped by 1 base and J by 2 bases, with 7 bases between them. The clonotype was recovered from an adult with an advanced solid tumor such as melanoma, head and neck, liver or kidney cancer. The V and J genes are TRBV5-6 and TRBJ2-7; D possibly corresponds to TRBD1 (5 bases). The sequenced sample was CD4+ or CD8+ T cells sorted from blood, obtained in a trial of the OX40 agonist ivuxolimab. The DNA for the CDR3 is TGTGCCAGCAGCTTGCCGGACACCTACGAGCAGTACTTC. Translation gives CASSLPDTYEQYF. Drawing the rest from reference TRBV5-6 and TRBJ2-7, the complete variable domain is DAGVTQSPTHLIKTRGQQVTLRCSPKSGHDTVSWYQQALGQGPQFIFQYYEEEERQRGNFPDRFSGHQFPNYSSELNVNALLLGDSALYLCASSLPDTYEQYFGPGTRLTVT.